The rows below give T cell receptor beta chains drawn from one sample of a study of blood T cell repertoires in COVID-19. The table came from immunoSEQ multiplex PCR; TCRdb's copy has only in-frame clones and leaves some out. The sample includes roughly 55,000 clones, 78% of them seen just once. Sequencing used peripheral blood. These receptors came from a human donor with active or convalescent COVID-19. The donor label of this sample is uncertain. Both conserved end residues are part of each CDR3. The D gene is left open where the match is weak. A clone size is listed for some rows: how often the clone was seen (once, few, many), or a class if it is expanded.

>-|TRBD2|TRBJ2-7|TRBV5-1
CASSSGLAATYEQYF
TGCGCCAGCAGCTCCGGACTAGCGGCGACCTACGAGCAGTACTTC
>-|-|TRBJ2-2|TRBV11-1
CASSLAQNTGELFF
TGTGCCAGCAGCTTAGCCCAGAACACCGGGGAGCTGTTTTTT
>-|TRBD2|TRBJ2-5|TRBV30
CAWSVASGHGETQYF
TGTGCCTGGAGTGTGGCTAGCGGTCATGGAGAGACCCAGTACTTC
>once|TRBD2|TRBJ2-1|TRBV27
CASSLLGTSGIEQFF
TGTGCCAGCAGTTTATTGGGGACTAGCGGGATTGAGCAGTTCTTC
>-|-|TRBJ1-5|TRBV11-2
CASSGEQGADEPQHF
TGTGCCAGCAGCGGAGAACAGGGAGCTGATGAGCCCCAGCATTTT
>-|TRBD1|TRBJ2-7|TRBV2
CASSGGTGGLYEQYF
TGTGCCAGCAGTGGAGGGACAGGGGGACTCTACGAGCAGTACTTC
>-|TRBD2|TRBJ2-3|TRBV19
CASTDRIAGPSDTQYF
TGTGCCAGTACCGACAGGATAGCGGGACCTTCTGATACGCAGTATTTT
>-|TRBD2|TRBJ2-2|TRBV25-1
CASSVLGRAGTGELFF
TGTGCCAGCAGTGTTCTCGGGAGGGCAGGGACCGGGGAGCTGTTTTTT
>-|TRBD1|TRBJ1-2|TRBV5-1
CASSMTGGGYGYTF
TGCGCCAGCAGCATGACAGGGGGCGGCTATGGCTACACCTTC
>-|TRBD2|TRBJ2-5|TRBV7-2
CASSYLSLSLTSGMETQYF
TGTGCCAGCAGCTACCTCTCGTTGAGTTTGACTAGCGGGATGGAGACCCAGTACTTC
>-|TRBD1|TRBJ2-2|TRBV6-5
CASRRGGDTGELFF
TGTGCCAGCAGACGAGGGGGCGACACCGGGGAGCTGTTTTTT
>few|TRBD1|TRBJ1-1|TRBV9
CASSVLPGQGGNTEAFF
TGTGCCAGCAGCGTCCTCCCGGGACAGGGGGGCAACACTGAAGCTTTCTTT
>-|TRBD1|TRBJ1-2|TRBV30
CAWTGGDGYTF
TGTGCCTGGACAGGGGGCGACGGCTACACCTTC
>-|TRBD1|TRBJ2-7|TRBV5-1
CASSLSGTGFGLDEQYF
TGCGCCAGCAGCTTGAGTGGGACAGGGTTTGGCCTCGACGAGCAGTACTTC
>few|TRBD1|TRBJ2-7|TRBV24-1
CATSDQGENYEQYF
TGTGCCACCAGTGACCAGGGGGAGAATTACGAGCAGTACTTC
>-|TRBD2|TRBJ2-2|TRBV20-1
CSASLFGGTGELFF
TGCAGTGCTAGTTTATTCGGGGGGACCGGGGAGCTGTTTTTT
>-|-|TRBJ2-1|TRBV6-1
CASFLAAYNEQFF
TGTGCCAGCTTCCTGGCGGCCTACAATGAGCAGTTCTTC
>-|TRBD1|TRBJ2-7|TRBV2
CASSPGTGVSPGYF
TGTGCCAGCAGCCCCGGGACAGGGGTTTCACCCGGGTACTTC
>-|-|TRBJ1-1|TRBV7-2
CASSGRDFTEAFF
TGTGCCAGCAGCGGCAGGGATTTCACTGAAGCTTTCTTT
>few|TRBD2|TRBJ2-3|TRBV4-1
CASTRRETSGTRSTDTQYF
TGCGCCAGCACCCGGCGGGAGACTAGCGGGACAAGAAGCACAGATACGCAGTATTTT
>-|-|TRBJ2-7|TRBV10-1
CASSSPGNNEQYF
TGCGCCAGCAGTTCGCCAGGGAACAACGAGCAGTACTTC
>-|TRBD1|TRBJ1-3|TRBV5-1
CASSQDRFGNTIYF
TGCGCCAGCAGCCAGGACAGGTTTGGAAACACCATATATTTT
>-|TRBD1|TRBJ2-7|TRBV19
CASRTGWGEQYF
TGTGCCAGTAGGACAGGGTGGGGAGAGCAGTACTTC
>once|-|TRBJ2-7|TRBV5-4
CASAQKGSHEQYF
TGTGCCAGCGCCCAAAAAGGGAGCCACGAGCAGTACTTC
>-|-|TRBJ1-3|TRBV6-5
CASISTQGGNTIYF
TGTGCCAGCATTTCCACCCAGGGTGGAAACACCATATATTTT
>-|-|TRBJ1-1|TRBV19
CASSIGGSLAEAFF
TGTGCCAGTAGTATCGGAGGAAGTTTAGCTGAAGCTTTCTTT
>-|TRBD2|TRBJ2-2|TRBV24-1
CATGPLLSGKSEELFF
TGTGCCACCGGTCCTCTTTTGAGCGGGAAATCCGAGGAGCTGTTTTTT
>-|TRBD1|TRBJ1-2|TRBV28
CASSLGQGSDYGYTF
TGTGCCAGCAGTTTAGGACAGGGGAGTGACTATGGCTACACCTTC
>-|-|TRBJ2-5|TRBV4-2
CASSQGSAGNQETQYF
TGTGCCAGCAGCCAAGGGTCTGCGGGAAACCAAGAGACCCAGTACTTC
>-|TRBD2|TRBJ2-3|TRBV5-1
CASSLGGTSGTDTQYF
TGCGCCAGCAGCTTGGGGGGGACTAGCGGGACAGATACGCAGTATTTT
>-|TRBD2|TRBJ2-2|TRBV5-1
CASSLVTSGSGELFF
TGCGCCAGCAGCTTGGTTACTAGCGGAAGCGGGGAGCTGTTTTTT
>-|TRBD2|TRBJ2-3|TRBV7-2
CASSLPSGTADTQYF
TGTGCCAGCAGCCTCCCAAGCGGGACGGCAGATACGCAGTATTTT
>-|-|TRBJ2-7|TRBV5-1
CASSRGQTPYEQYF
TGCGCCAGCAGCCGAGGACAGACCCCCTACGAGCAGTACTTC
>-|TRBD2|TRBJ2-5|TRBV5-6
CASSSGTSGTFQETQYF
TGTGCCAGCAGCTCGGGGACTAGCGGGACCTTCCAAGAGACCCAGTACTTC
>few|-|TRBJ1-2|TRBV19
CASSIFAGGYTF
TGTGCCAGTAGTATCTTTGCCGGTGGCTACACCTTC
>-|-|TRBJ1-2|TRBV18
CASSPSGGYGYTF
TGTGCCAGCTCACCCTCCGGGGGCTATGGCTACACCTTC
>once|-|TRBJ2-2|TRBV30
CAWGRYGELFF
TGTGCCTGGGGGAGGTACGGGGAGCTGTTTTTT
>few|-|TRBJ2-7|TRBV7-2
CASKLHYEQYF
TGTGCCAGCAAGTTACATTACGAGCAGTACTTC
>-|-|TRBJ2-7|TRBV5-1
CASSLAIGSTYEQYF
TGCGCCAGCAGCTTGGCCATTGGCTCGACCTACGAGCAGTACTTC
>-|-|TRBJ2-7|TRBV27
CASYSNYEQYF
TGTGCCAGCTACTCGAACTACGAGCAGTACTTC
>-|-|TRBJ2-5|TRBV18
CASSPNQETQYF
TGTGCCAGCTCACCCAACCAAGAGACCCAGTACTTC
>-|TRBD2|TRBJ2-7|TRBV19
CASSIPSGRAYEQYF
TGTGCCAGTAGTATCCCTAGCGGGAGGGCCTACGAGCAGTACTTC
>-|TRBD2|TRBJ2-1|TRBV7-2
CASSLAPSGREFF
TGTGCCAGCAGCTTAGCGCCCAGCGGGAGAGAGTTCTTC
>-|-|TRBJ2-3|TRBV3-1/TRBV3-2
CASSQEGATDTQYF
TGTGCCAGCAGCCAAGAGGGCGCTACAGATACGCAGTATTTT
>once|TRBD1|TRBJ1-5|TRBV24-1
CATQGQGGGSNQPQHF
TGTGCCACCCAGGGACAGGGGGGAGGAAGCAATCAGCCCCAGCATTTT
>-|TRBD2|TRBJ2-7|TRBV10-3
CAIRPGLAAYEQYF
TGTGCCATCAGGCCGGGACTAGCGGCCTACGAGCAGTACTTC
>-|-|TRBJ1-1|TRBV11-2
CASSLDWLNTEAFF
TGTGCCAGCAGCTTAGACTGGCTGAACACTGAAGCTTTCTTT
>-|TRBD2|TRBJ2-3|TRBV5-1
CASSSSTSGITDTQYF
TGCGCCAGCAGCTCCTCGACTAGCGGGATCACAGATACGCAGTATTTT
>few|TRBD2|TRBJ2-7|TRBV30
CAWSNSGVPYEQYF
TGTGCCTGGAGTAACAGCGGGGTACCCTACGAGCAGTACTTC
>-|TRBD1|TRBJ2-1|TRBV5-1
CASSRAGQDYNEQFF
TGCGCCAGCAGCAGGGCGGGACAGGACTACAATGAGCAGTTCTTC
>-|-|TRBJ1-1|TRBV7-6
CASSPQVFDTEAFF
TGTGCCAGCAGCCCCCAGGTTTTCGACACTGAAGCTTTCTTT
>-|TRBD1|TRBJ2-7|TRBV6-1
CASSEARDRAYEQYF
TGTGCCAGCAGTGAAGCCAGGGACAGGGCCTACGAGCAGTACTTC
>-|-|TRBJ1-2|TRBV12-3/TRBV12-4
CASSSPGGYGYTF
TGTGCCAGCAGTTCCCCAGGCGGGTATGGCTACACCTTC
>-|TRBD1|TRBJ1-2|TRBV4-3
CASSQVGQFYGYTF
TGCGCCAGCAGCCAGGTGGGACAGTTCTATGGCTACACCTTC